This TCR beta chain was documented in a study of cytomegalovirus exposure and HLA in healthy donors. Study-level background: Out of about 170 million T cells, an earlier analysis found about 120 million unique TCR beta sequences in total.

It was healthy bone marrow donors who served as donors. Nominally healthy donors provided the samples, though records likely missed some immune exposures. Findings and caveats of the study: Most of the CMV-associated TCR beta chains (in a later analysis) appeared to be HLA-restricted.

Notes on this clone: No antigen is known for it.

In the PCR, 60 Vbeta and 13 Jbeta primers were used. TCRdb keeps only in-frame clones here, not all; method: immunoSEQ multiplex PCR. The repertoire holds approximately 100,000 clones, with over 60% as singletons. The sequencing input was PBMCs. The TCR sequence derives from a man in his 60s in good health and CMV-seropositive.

For the CDR3, the DNA is TGTGCCAGCAGTTTAGAGTCAACCCATGGCTACACCTTC. This sequence encodes CASSLESTHGYTF. The chain has TRBV27 and TRBJ1-2; D uncertain. Deletions cut 2 bases from V and 6 bases from J, with 10 bases between. The germline CDR1 and CDR2 sequences are MNHEY and SMNVEV (reference sequence). The CDR3 is 13 residues long.